This T cell receptor (beta chain) derives from a study of control samples from healthy donors and cancer patients. The protocol was immunoSEQ multiplex PCR, while the TCRdb copy is restricted to in-frame clones and leaves out a portion. Among about 100,000 clones listed, about 88% were seen once. Germline loops: CDR1 DFQATT, CDR2 SNEGSKA (reference sequence). This CDR3 is built from 14 residues. V lost 3 bases to trimming and J lost 5 bases, with 13 bases between them. The TCR originated in a woman between 45 and 65 years old in good health. Sequencing used blood. This chain joins TRBV20-1 and TRBJ2-2; the D gene is possibly TRBD2 (6 bases). The CDR3: CSASPGDRTGELFF. The CDR3 region has the DNA TGCAGTGCTAGTCCGGGGGATCGGACCGGGGAGCTGTTTTTT.